Detailed here is one T cell receptor beta chain. Its antigen is not known. Some clones are missing from TCRdb's copy, which holds only in-frame ones; the method was immunoSEQ multiplex PCR. The table includes roughly 68,000 clones, 78% detected once. The data were obtained in a study of radiotherapy plus CTLA-4 blockade in lung cancer. The study gave focal radiation plus ipilimumab CTLA-4 blockade to patients with chemo-refractory metastatic non-small-cell lung cancer. V was clipped by 7 bases and J by 2 bases, with 11 bases between them. Germline values: CDR1 SGHRS, CDR2 YFSETQ. CDR3 size: 13 residues. Findings and limits, study-wide: The study found tumor-derived TCR clones expanded in blood after radiotherapy plus ipilimumab. Reports identified early blood T cell clone dynamics, with interferon-beta, as the best response predictor.

The V gene is TRBV5-1, the J gene TRBJ2-3; D is unclear. The material sequenced was peripheral blood, taken from a patient treated with radiotherapy plus ipilimumab. This TCR came from a human donor with non-small cell lung cancer who had a complete response to radiotherapy plus ipilimumab. CDR3 residues: CASAVRITDTQYF. The CDR3, as DNA: TGCGCCAGCGCAGTTAGGATCACAGATACGCAGTATTTT.